This T cell receptor beta chain was recorded in a study of beta chain features in type 1 diabetes (dated by TCRdb to the late 2010s). Turning to the overall study: No differences in mean age, gender distribution, total cell number or subset yield were found between patients and healthy donors. The study compared the TCRB repertoires of sorted circulating CD4+ T cell subsets in recently diagnosed type 1 diabetes patients with those in matched healthy donors. A total of about 100,000,000 sorted cells were examined across all samples, and RNA yield correlated strongly with the number of cells per subset. Regulatory and stem cell-like memory subsets were isolated from only 8 patients and about eight healthy donors, whereas naive and central memory subsets came from all 28 donors.

V loses 4 bases at its end and J loses 7 bases; junction bases beyond the gene matches: 6. CDR1 GTSNPN and CDR2 SVGIG were looked up in the germline V gene (reference sequence). Inclusive of the bounding cysteine and phenylalanine, the CDR3 is 13 residues long. Just the 39-base CDR3 DNA is kept, in frame starting at base 1. A note on this clone: There is no known antigen for this receptor. No base quality information exists; no much larger clone differs at one position.

General study outcomes and caveats: Because cDNA rather than genomic DNA was sequenced, highly expressing activated cells could have been over-represented, although no difference in activation and CD3 levels was found between groups. At VDJ recombination sites, type 1 diabetes patients had fewer insertions and more deleted nucleotides, which implies abnormalities in thymic rearrangement. Naive, central memory and regulatory TCRB repertoires appeared more similar among patients than among healthy donors. Shorter templates might be favored by PCR, yet because patient and control samples were amplified and corrected together, any such skew would affect both groups equally. HLA sub-analyses involved small numbers of individuals, so any influence of HLA type on TCRB rearrangement remained unresolved. A moderate but significant shortening of TCRB CDR3 length was observed in type 1 diabetes patients in all four CD4+ subsets.

The High Capacity cDNA Reverse Transcription Kit was used to reverse transcribe all of the isolated RNA, meaning that expressed TCRB transcripts were what got sequenced. Naive, central memory and regulatory T cell samples underwent deep immunoSEQ sequencing, averaging around 4 million total reads per sample. Sorted cells were lysed in RLT buffer, and RNA was extracted using DNase-treated RNeasy Micro or Mini kits according to cell number. Each cell subset was processed on its own to prevent cross-contamination, while patient and healthy donor samples were processed together. The immunoSEQ multiplex PCR was used to amplify TCRB sequences from cDNA, yielding 87-bp fragments that span the CDR3 region. Amplicons were sequenced on the Illumina HiSeq platform. The authors' analysis ran thus. Synthetic template baselines were used to correct PCR bias computationally, reads within Hamming distance 2 were collapsed, and singletons that could not be merged were discarded. Reads were aligned against IMGT to assign V, D and J genes, CDR3 length and insertions or deletions at six rearrangement sites. Within each subset, clonotype counts were normalized to sorted cell number, after which true diversity and Gini coefficients were computed with the tcR R package. The overlap coefficient, calculated on TCRB nucleotide sequences, was used to measure repertoire sharing. Out-of-frame TCRB sequences from naive cells were analyzed as a proxy for the pre-selection repertoire. The clones in this table, taken by TCRdb from immuneACCESS, are in-frame only. Not every clone is retained; where verified, under half of the shortfall comes from an unresolved V gene, and the cause of the rest is unknown. For V, J and clone size, that table is used; D and trimming come from the DNA. For this sample there are about 650,000 clones; around 12% appear just once. The ten largest clones add up to around 0.12% of the sample.

From each donor, a single peripheral blood sample of 95 to 150 mL on average was drawn into heparinised tubes. A BD FACSAria II was used to sort naive, central memory, regulatory and stem cell-like memory CD4+ T cells with a panel that included CD45RO, CCR7, CD25, CD127, CD95 and CD27. All sorted populations exceeded 98% purity. PBMCs were separated immediately by Lymphoprep density gradient centrifugation and were stained directly, without being cultured. So that batch effects would be minimized, each experiment stained and sorted samples in pairs, pairing one healthy donor with one patient. This clonotype originated in a man between 25 and 39 years old with type 1 diabetes. Sequences were obtained from naive CD4+ T cells from blood. According to the study, the label for this sample's cell subset or site signals: true naive CD4+ T cells. Rearrangement joined TRBV30 to TRBJ1-4; 7 bases in the junction line up with TRBD1. The CDR3 protein sequence reads: CAWNQQGREKLFF. The nucleotide sequence reads as follows: TGTGCCTGGAACCAACAGGGGCGTGAAAAACTGTTTTTT.